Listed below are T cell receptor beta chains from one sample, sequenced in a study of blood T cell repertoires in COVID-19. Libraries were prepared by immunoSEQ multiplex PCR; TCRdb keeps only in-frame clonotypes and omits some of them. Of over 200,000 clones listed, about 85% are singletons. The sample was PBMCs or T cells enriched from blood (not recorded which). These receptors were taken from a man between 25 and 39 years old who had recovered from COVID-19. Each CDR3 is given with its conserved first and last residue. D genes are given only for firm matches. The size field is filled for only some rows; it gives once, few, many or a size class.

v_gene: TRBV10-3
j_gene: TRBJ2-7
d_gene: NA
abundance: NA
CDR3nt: TGTGCCATCAGTGAGCCCTCTTTTGAGCAGTACTTC
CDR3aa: CAISEPSFEQYF

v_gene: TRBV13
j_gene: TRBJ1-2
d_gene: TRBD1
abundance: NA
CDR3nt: TGTGCCAGCAGCGTGATCTTAAGGGACAGGGGCTACACCTTC
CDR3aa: CASSVILRDRGYTF

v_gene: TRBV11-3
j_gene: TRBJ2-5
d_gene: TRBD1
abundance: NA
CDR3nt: TGTGCCAGCGCCTCCAGGGGGCTCGGGGAGACCCAGTACTTC
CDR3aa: CASASRGLGETQYF

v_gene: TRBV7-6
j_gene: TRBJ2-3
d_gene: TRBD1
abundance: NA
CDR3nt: TGTGCCAGCAGCCCTGCCAGGGGGTTCACAGATACGCAGTATTTT
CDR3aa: CASSPARGFTDTQYF

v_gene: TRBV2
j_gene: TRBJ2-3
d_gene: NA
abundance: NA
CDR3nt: TGTGCCAGCAGCGGGACTAGCACAGATACGCAGTATTTT
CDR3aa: CASSGTSTDTQYF

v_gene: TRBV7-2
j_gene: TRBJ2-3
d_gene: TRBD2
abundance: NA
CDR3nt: TGTGCCAGCAGCTTCTGGGGCGGGGGGGCCGGTCCAGATACGCAGTATTTT
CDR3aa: CASSFWGGGAGPDTQYF

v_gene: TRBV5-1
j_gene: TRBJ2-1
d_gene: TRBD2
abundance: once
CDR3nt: TGCGCCAGCATGGTGGGGGGAGGGAATAATGAGCAGTTCTTC
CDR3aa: CASMVGGGNNEQFF

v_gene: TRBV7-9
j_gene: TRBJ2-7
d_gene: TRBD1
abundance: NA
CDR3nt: TGTGCCAGCAGCTCTGAGTCCCGGGACAGGGGGCGTTACGAGCAGTACTTC
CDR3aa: CASSSESRDRGRYEQYF

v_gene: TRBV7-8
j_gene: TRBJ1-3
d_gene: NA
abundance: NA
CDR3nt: TGTGCCAGCAGCCCTCAGGGTCCCTCTGGAAACACCATATATTTT
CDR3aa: CASSPQGPSGNTIYF

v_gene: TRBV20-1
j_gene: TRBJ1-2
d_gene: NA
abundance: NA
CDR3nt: TGCAGTCCCCCGGGTTTTGGTGGCTACACCTTC
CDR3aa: CSPPGFGGYTF

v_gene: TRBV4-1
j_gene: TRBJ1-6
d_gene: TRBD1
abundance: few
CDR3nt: TGCGCCAGCAGCCAGGCACAGGGGGCGAATTCACCCCTCCACTTT
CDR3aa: CASSQAQGANSPLHF

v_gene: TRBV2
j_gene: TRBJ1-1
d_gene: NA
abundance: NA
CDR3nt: TGTGCCAGCAGCGAACGGGGGTGGCCCACTGAAGCTTTCTTT
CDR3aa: CASSERGWPTEAFF

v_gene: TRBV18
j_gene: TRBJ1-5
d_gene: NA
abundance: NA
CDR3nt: TGTGCCAGCTCACCCCCGGCTGGAGGGCAGCCCCAGCATTTT
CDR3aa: CASSPPAGGQPQHF

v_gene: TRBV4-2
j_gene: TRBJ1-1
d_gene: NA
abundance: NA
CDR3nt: TGTGCCAGCAGCCATGTTAATACGCGGATGAACACTGAAGCTTTCTTT
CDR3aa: CASSHVNTRMNTEAFF

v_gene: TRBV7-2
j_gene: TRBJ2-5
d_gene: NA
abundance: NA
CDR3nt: TGTGCCAGCAGCTCTCAGCGGAAGATGTACCAAGAGACCCAGTACTTC
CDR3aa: CASSSQRKMYQETQYF

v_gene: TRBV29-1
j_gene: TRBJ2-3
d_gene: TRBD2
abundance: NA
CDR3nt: TGCAGCGTTTCCCGAACTAGCGGGGGGTTCCGTGGCACAGATACGCAGTATTTT
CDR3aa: CSVSRTSGGFRGTDTQYF

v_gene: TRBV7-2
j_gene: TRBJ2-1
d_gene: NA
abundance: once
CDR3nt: TGTGCCAGCAGCTTAGGAGGCGGTAGCAATGAGCAGTTCTTC
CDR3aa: CASSLGGGSNEQFF

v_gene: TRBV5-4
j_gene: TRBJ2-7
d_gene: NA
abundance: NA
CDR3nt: TGTGCCAGCAGCACGTTCGGACTTAACGAGCAGTACTTC
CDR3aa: CASSTFGLNEQYF

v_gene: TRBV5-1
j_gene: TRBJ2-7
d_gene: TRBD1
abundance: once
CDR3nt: TGCGCCAGCAGCTTGGGGAGAACAGGGGGCTTCTACGAGCAGTACTTC
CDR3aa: CASSLGRTGGFYEQYF

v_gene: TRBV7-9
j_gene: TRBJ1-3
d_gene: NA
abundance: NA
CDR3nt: TGTGCCAGCAGCTTCACAGGAACGGGAAACACCATATATTTT
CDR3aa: CASSFTGTGNTIYF

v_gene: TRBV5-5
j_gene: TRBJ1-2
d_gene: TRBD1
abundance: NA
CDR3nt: TGTGCCAGCAGCTTGGCTACAGGGGGGCATGGCTACACCTTC
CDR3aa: CASSLATGGHGYTF

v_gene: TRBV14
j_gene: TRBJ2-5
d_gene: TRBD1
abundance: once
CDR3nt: TGTGCCAGCAGCCCCTTGGACAGGGCAGAGACCCAGTACTTC
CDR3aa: CASSPLDRAETQYF

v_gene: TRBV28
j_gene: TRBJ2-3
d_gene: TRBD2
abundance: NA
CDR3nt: TGTGCCAGCAGCCCTGTAACTTTTTTGCGGGAGGCGGAAGATACGCAGTATTTT
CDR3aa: CASSPVTFLREAEDTQYF

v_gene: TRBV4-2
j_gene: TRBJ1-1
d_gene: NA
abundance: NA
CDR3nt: TGTGCCAGCAGCCAAGATCCTAGGGGAATCACTGAAGCTTTCTTT
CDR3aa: CASSQDPRGITEAFF

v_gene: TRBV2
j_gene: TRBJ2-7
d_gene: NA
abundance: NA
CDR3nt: TGTGCCAGCAGTGAAGTGGAGCGTGGCAGCTCCTACGAGCAGTACTTC
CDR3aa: CASSEVERGSSYEQYF

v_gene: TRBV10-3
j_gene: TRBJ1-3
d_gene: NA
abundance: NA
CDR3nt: TGTGCCATCAGGGAGAATCTCTCTGGAAACACCATATATTTT
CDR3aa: CAIRENLSGNTIYF

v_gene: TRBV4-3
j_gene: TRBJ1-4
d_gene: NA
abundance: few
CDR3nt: TGCGCCAGCAGCAGAATCGGGACTAATGATGAAAAACTGTTTTTT
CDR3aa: CASSRIGTNDEKLFF

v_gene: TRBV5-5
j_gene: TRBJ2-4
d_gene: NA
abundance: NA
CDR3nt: TGTGCCAGCAGCTTGGAAGGGTCAGGGGCCATAGGGAACATTCAGTACTTC
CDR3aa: CASSLEGSGAIGNIQYF

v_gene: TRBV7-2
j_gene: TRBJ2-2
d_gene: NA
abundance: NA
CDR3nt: TGTGCCAGCAGCTTTGGCTACACCGGGGAGCTGTTTTTT
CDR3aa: CASSFGYTGELFF

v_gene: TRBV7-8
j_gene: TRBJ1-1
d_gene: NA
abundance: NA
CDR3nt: TGTGCCGTTAATGGCAGGTGGGACACTGAAGCTTTCTTT
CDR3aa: CAVNGRWDTEAFF

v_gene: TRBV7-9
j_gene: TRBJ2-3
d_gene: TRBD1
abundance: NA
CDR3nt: TGTGCCAGCAGCTTAGGGACAGGGAACACAGATACGCAGTATTTT
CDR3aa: CASSLGTGNTDTQYF

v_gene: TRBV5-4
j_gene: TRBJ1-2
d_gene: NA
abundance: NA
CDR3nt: TGTGCCAGCAGTTCCCCAGGGGAAGCTAACTATGGCTACACCTTC
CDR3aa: CASSSPGEANYGYTF

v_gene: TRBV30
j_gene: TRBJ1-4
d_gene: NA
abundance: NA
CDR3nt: TGTGCCTGGAGTGTCGGTGTCTACTCCCGGACTCTTAATGAAAAACTGTTTTTT
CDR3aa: CAWSVGVYSRTLNEKLFF

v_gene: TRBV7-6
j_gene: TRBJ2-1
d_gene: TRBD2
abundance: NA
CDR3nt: TGTGCCAGCAGCCCCTTAGGGACTAACAATGAGCAGTTCTTC
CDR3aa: CASSPLGTNNEQFF

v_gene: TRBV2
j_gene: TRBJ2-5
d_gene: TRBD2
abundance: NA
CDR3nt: TGTGCCAGCACCCGGGGGACTAGAGGCGAGACCCAGTACTTC
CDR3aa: CASTRGTRGETQYF

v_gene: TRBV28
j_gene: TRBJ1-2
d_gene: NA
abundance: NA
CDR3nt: TGTGCCAGCGCAACAGGGAACTATGGCTACACCTTC
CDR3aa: CASATGNYGYTF

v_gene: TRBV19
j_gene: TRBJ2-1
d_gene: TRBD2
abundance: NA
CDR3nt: TGTGCCAGTACTAATCTAGCGGGGGCATACAATGAGCAGTTCTTC
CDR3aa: CASTNLAGAYNEQFF

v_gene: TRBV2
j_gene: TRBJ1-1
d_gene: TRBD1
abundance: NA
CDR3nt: TGTGCCAGCATGGGACAGGGGGCGACTGAAGCTTTCTTT
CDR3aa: CASMGQGATEAFF

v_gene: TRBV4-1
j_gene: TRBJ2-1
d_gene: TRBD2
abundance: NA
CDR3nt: TGCGCCAGCAGCCAAGATCGTGATAGCGGGAGAAACCCACAGGAGATCTTC
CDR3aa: CASSQDRDSGRNPQEIF

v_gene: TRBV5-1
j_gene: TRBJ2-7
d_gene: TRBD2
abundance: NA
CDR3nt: TGCGCCAGCAATCCAGCGGGAGGGCCGTTGAACGAGCAGTACTTC
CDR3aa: CASNPAGGPLNEQYF

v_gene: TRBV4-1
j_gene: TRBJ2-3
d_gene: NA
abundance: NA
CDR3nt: TGCGCCAGCAGCCAAGAATTAAGCACAGATACGCAGTATTTT
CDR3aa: CASSQELSTDTQYF